This T cell receptor (beta chain) was recorded in a study of CD8+ T cells in alopecia areata. Study background: Treated patients were dosed with oral tofacitinib, taking 5 to 10 mg twice daily.

Study-level results: Mice showed clearer TCR sharing than patients did, a gap that was possibly HLA-related.

Extraction and reverse transcription of RNA yielded cDNA as the sequencing template. Method: immunoSEQ multiplex PCR; TCRdb's copy keeps in-frame clones and lacks some. The sample records roughly 100,000 clones, about 64% being singletons. Specified treatment: oral pan-JAK inhibitor, 5-10 mg twice daily. Peripheral blood and lesional scalp punch biopsies were taken from alopecia areata patients. Sorted populations comprised CD4+ and CD8+ T cells obtained from PBMCs. Looked up from germline, CDR1 is SGHVS and CDR2 is FNYEAQ. V lost 5 bases, J lost 0 bases, and 11 bases lay in between. The CDR3 spans 16 residues. Regarding this clone: The antigen is unknown.

The V gene is TRBV7-6, the J gene TRBJ2-6; D unclear. The sample here was CD8+ T cells sorted from blood, taken at week 4, from a patient treated with tofacitinib. The sequence was collected from a human donor with alopecia areata. The CDR3 DNA is TGTGCCAGCAGCCACCCGTTAGGCTCTGGGGCCAACGTCCTGACTTTC. Amino acid sequence: CASSHPLGSGANVLTF.